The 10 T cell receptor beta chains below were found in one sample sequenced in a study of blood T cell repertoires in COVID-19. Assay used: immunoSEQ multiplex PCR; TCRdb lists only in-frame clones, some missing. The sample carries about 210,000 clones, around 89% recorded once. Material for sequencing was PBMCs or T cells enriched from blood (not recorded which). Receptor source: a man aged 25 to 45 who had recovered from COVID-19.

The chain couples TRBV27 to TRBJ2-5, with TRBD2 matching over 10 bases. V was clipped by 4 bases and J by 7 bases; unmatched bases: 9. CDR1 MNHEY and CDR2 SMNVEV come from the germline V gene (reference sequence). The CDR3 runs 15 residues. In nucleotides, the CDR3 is TGTGCCAGCAGTTGGACTAGCGGTCGGGAGGGGACCCAGTACTTC. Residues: CASSWTSGREGTQYF.

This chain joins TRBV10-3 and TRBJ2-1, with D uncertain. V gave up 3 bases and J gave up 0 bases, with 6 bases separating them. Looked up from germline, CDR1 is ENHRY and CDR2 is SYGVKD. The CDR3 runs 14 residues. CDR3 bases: TGTGCCATCAGTGACCCGAGCTCCTACAATGAGCAGTTCTTC. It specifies CAISDPSSYNEQFF.

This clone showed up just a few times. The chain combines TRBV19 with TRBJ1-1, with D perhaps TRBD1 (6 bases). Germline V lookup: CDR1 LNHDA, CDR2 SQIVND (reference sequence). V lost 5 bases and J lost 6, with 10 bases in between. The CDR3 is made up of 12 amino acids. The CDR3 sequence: CASSAPGAEAFF. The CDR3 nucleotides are TGTGCCAGTAGTGCCCCAGGGGCTGAAGCTTTCTTT.

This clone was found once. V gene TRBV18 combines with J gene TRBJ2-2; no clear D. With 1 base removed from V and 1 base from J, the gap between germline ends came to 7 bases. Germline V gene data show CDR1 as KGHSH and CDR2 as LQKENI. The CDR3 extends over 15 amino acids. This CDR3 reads CASSPRAGNTGELFF. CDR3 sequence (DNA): TGTGCCAGCTCACCACGGGCAGGGAACACCGGGGAGCTGTTTTTT. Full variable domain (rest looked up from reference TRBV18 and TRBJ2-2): NAGVMQNPRHLVRRRGQEARLRCSPMKGHSHVYWYRQLPEEGLKFMVYLQKENIIDESGMPKERFSAEFPKEGPSILRIQQVVRGDSAAYFCASSPRAGNTGELFFGEGSRLTVL.

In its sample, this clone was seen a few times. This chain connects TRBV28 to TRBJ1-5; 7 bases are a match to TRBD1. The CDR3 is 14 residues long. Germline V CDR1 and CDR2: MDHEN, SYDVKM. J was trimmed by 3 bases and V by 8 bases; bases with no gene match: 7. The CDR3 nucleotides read TGTGCCAGCCTCCACAGGGGTGTCAATCAGCCCCAGCATTTT. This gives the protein CASLHRGVNQPQHF.

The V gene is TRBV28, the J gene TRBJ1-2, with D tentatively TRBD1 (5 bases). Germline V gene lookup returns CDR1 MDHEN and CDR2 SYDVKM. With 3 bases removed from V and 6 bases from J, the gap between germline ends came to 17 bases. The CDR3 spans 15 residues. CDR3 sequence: CASSFKYDSADGYTF. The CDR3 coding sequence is TGTGCCAGCAGTTTTAAATATGACAGCGCAGATGGCTACACCTTC.

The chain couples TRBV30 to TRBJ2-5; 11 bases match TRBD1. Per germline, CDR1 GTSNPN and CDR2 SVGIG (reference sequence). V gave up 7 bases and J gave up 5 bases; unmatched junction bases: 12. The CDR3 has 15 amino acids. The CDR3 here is CAFRGTGGKVETQYF. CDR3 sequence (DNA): TGTGCCTTTAGAGGGACAGGGGGTAAAGTGGAGACCCAGTACTTC. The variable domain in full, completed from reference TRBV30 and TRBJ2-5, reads SQTIHQWPATLVQPVGSPLSLECTVEGTSNPNLYWYRQAAGRGLQLLFYSVGIGQISSEVPQNLSASRPQDRQFILSSKKLLLSDSGFYLCAFRGTGGKVETQYFGPGTRLLVL.

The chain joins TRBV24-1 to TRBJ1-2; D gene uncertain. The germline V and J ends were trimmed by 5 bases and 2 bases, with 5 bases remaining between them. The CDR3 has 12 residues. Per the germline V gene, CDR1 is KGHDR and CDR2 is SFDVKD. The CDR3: CATSGENYGYTF. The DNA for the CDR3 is TGTGCCACCAGTGGTGAGAACTATGGCTACACCTTC.

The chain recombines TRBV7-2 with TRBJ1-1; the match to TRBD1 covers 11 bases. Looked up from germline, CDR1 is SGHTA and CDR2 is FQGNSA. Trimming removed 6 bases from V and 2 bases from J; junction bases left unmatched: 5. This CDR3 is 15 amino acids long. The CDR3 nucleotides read TGTGCCAGCAGTTACCGGACAGGGGGCAACACTGAAGCTTTCTTT. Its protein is CASSYRTGGNTEAFF.

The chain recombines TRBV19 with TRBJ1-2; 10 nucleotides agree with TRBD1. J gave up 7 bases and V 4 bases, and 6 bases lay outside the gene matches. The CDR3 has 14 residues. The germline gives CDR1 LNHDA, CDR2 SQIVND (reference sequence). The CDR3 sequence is CASSKGTGVTGYTF. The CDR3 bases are TGTGCCAGTAGTAAAGGGACAGGGGTTACTGGCTACACCTTC. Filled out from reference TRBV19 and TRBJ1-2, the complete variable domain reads DGGITQSPKYLFRKEGQNVTLSCEQNLNHDAMYWYRQDPGQGLRLIYYSQIVNDFQKGDIAEGYSVSREKKESFPLTVTSAQKNPTAFYLCASSKGTGVTGYTFGSGTRLTVV.